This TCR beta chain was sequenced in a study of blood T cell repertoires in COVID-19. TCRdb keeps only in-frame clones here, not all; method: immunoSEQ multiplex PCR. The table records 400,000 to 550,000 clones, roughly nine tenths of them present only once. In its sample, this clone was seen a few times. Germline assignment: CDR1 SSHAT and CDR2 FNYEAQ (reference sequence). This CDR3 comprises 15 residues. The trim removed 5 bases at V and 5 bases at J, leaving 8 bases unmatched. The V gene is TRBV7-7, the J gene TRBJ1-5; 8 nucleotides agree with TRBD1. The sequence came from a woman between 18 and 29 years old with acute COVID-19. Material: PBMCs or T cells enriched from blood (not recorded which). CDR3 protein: CASSPWTGRDQPQHF. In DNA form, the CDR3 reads TGTGCCAGCAGCCCATGGACAGGGAGGGATCAGCCCCAGCATTTT.